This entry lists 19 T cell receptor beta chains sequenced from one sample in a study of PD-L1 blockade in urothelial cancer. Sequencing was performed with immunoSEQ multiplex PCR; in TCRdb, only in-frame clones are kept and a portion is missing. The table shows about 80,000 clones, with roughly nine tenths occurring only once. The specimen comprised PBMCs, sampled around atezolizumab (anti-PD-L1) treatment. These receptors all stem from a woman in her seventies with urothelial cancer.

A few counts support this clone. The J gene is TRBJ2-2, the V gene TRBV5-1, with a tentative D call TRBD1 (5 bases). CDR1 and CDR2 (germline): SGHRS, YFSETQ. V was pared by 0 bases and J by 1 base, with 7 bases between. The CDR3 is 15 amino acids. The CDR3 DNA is TGCGCCAGCAGCTTGGACAGGAGGAACACCGGGGAGCTGTTTTTT. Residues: CASSLDRRNTGELFF.

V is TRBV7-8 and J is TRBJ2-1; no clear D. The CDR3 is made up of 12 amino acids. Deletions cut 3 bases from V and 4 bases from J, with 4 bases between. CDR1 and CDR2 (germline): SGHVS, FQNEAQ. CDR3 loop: CASSLAYNEQFF. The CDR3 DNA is TGTGCCAGCAGCTTGGCTTACAATGAGCAGTTCTTC.

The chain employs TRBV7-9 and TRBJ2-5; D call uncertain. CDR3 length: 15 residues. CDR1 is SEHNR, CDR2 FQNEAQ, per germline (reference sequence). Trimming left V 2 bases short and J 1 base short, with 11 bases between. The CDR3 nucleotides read TGTGCCAGCAGCTTACAAGCAGGCCTCCAAGAGACCCAGTACTTC. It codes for CASSLQAGLQETQYF.

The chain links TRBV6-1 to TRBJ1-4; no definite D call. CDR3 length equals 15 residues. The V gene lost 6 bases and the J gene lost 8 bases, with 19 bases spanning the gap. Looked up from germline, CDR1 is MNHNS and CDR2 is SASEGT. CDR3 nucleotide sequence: TGTGCCAGCAGCGTTGATCCGGGGTCGGGCGAAAAACTGTTTTTT. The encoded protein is CASSVDPGSGEKLFF.

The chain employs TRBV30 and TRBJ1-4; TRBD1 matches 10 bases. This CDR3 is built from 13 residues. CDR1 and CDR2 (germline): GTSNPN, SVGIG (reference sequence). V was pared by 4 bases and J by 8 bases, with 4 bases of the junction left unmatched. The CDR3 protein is CAWKTGGVEKLFF. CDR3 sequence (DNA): TGTGCCTGGAAGACAGGGGGCGTAGAAAAACTGTTTTTT.

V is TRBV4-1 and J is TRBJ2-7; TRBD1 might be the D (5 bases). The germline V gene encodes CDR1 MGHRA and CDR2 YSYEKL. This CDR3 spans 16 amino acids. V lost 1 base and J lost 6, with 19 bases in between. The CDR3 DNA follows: TGCGCCAGCAGCCAAGTCTGGGGCGGCCCCCAGGGCGAGCAGTACTTC. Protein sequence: CASSQVWGGPQGEQYF.

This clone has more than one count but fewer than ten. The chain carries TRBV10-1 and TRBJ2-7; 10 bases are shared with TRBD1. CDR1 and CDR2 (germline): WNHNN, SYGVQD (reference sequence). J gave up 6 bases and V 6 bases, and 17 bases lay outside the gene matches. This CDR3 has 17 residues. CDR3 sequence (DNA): TGCGCCAGCAGGAACGAGACCGGGACAGGGGTAAGGTGCGAGCAGTACTTC. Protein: CASRNETGTGVRCEQYF.

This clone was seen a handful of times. This chain's CDR3 is CASSLTSGGQETQYF. DNA for the CDR3: TGCGCCAGCAGCCTAACTAGCGGGGGCCAAGAGACCCAGTACTTC. This rearrangement joins TRBV10-2 to TRBJ2-5; 11 positions agree with TRBD2. The CDR3 consists of 15 residues. Germline CDR1 reads WSHSY; CDR2 reads SAAADI. Trimming cost V 6 bases and J 1 base; bases outside gene matches: 4.

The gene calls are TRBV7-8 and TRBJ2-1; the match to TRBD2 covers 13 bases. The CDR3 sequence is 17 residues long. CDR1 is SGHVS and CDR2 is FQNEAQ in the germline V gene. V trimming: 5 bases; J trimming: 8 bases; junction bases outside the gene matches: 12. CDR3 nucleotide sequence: TGTGCCAGCAGCCCCGGACTAGCGGGAGTAACAGTGGATGAGCAGTTCTTC. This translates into CASSPGLAGVTVDEQFF.

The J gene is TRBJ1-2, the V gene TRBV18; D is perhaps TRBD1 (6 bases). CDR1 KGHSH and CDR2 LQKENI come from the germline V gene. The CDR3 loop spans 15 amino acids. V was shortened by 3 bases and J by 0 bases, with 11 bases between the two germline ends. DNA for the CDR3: TGTGCCAGCTCACCCGCGACAGGCGCTAACTATGGCTACACCTTC. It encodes CASSPATGANYGYTF.

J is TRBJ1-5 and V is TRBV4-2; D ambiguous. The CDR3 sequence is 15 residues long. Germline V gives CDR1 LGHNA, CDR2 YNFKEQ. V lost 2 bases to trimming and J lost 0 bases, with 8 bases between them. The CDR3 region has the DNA TGTGCCAGCAGCCAAAGACATAATAGCAATCAGCCCCAGCATTTT. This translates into CASSQRHNSNQPQHF.

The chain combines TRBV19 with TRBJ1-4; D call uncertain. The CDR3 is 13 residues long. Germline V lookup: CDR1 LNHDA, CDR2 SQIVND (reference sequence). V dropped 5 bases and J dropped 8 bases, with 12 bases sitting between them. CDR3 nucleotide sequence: TGTGCCAGTAGTGACCATAGGAGGGAAAAACTGTTTTTT. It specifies CASSDHRREKLFF. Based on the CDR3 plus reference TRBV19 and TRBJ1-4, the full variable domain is DGGITQSPKYLFRKEGQNVTLSCEQNLNHDAMYWYRQDPGQGLRLIYYSQIVNDFQKGDIAEGYSVSREKKESFPLTVTSAQKNPTAFYLCASSDHRREKLFFGSGTQLSVL.

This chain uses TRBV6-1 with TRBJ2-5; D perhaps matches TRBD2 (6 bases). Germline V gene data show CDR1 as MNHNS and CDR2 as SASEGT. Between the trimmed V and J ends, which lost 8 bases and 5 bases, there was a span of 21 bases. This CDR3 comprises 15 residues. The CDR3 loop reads CASQLSLGGGETQYF. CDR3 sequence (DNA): TGTGCCAGCCAACTTTCTCTGGGGGGTGGGGAGACCCAGTACTTC.

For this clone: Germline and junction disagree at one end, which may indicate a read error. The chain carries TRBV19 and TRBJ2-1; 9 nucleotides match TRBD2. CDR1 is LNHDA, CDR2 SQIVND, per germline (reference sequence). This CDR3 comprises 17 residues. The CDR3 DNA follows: TGTGCCAGTAGTTTAGACGTTAGCGGGAGCTCCTACAATGAGCAGTTCTTC. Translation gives CASSLDVSGSSYNEQFF.

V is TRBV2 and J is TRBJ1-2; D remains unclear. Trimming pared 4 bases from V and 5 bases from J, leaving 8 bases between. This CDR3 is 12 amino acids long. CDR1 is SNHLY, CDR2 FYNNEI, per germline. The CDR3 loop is CASSVSGYGYTF. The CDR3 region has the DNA TGTGCCAGCAGTGTCTCCGGGTATGGCTACACCTTC.

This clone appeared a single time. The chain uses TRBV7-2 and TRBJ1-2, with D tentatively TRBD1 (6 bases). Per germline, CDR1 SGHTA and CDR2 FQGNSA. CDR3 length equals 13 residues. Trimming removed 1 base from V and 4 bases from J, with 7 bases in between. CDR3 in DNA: TGTGCCAGCAGCTTAGGACAGGTCTATGGCTACACCTTC. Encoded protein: CASSLGQVYGYTF.

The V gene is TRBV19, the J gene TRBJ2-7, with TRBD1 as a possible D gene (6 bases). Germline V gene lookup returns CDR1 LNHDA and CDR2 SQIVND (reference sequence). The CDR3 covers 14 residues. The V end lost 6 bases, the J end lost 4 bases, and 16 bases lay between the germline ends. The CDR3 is CASSLLGAKYEQYF. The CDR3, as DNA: TGTGCCAGTAGCCTTCTGGGGGCGAAATACGAGCAGTACTTC.

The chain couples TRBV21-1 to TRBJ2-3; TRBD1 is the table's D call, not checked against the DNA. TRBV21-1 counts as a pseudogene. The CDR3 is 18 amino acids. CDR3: CASPGGQGRGKRPDTQYF. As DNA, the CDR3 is TGTGCCAGCCCTGGGGGACAGGGAAGGGGTAAAAGGCCAGATACGCAGTATTTT.

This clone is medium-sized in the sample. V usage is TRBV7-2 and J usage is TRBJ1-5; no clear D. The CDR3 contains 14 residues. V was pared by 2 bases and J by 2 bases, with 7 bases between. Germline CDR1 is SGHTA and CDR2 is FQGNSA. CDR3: CASSLYSGNQPQHF. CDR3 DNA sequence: TGTGCCAGCAGCTTATATTCGGGCAATCAGCCCCAGCATTTT. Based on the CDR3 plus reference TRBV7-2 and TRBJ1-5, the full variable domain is GAGVSQSPSNKVTEKGKDVELRCDPISGHTALYWYRQSLGQGLEFLIYFQGNSAPDKSGLPSDRFSAERTGGSVSTLTIQRTQQEDSAVYLCASSLYSGNQPQHFGDGTRLSIL.